The clone carrying this T cell receptor (beta chain) was detected a few times. What it binds is not known. Latent tuberculosis screening used tuberculin skin test and IGRA at entry. The data originate from a study of T cells in tuberculosis. Across the study: Sequenced TCRs come from CD1B-GMM tetramer-binding T cells. This South African cohort compared adolescents with or without latent tuberculosis against adults with active tuberculosis.

Assay: immunoSEQ multiplex PCR; the TCRdb copy retains only in-frame clones and omits some. Seen here are about 30,000 clones, roughly 95% observed once, and the top ten hold about 7.8%. General study points: Active tuberculosis TCR-alpha repertoires lay closer to GMM-specific TCRs than IGRA-negative controls, suggesting clonal expansion.

The V gene's germline CDR1 is SGHDN and CDR2 FVKESK. Trimming cost V 1 base and J 3 bases, with 9 bases left between them. This CDR3 region has 15 residues. Sequenced input: PBMCs. V usage is TRBV14 and J usage is TRBJ1-4, with a possible D match to TRBD1 (6 bases). The clonotype comes from a donor aged 10-29 years with latent tuberculosis or without tuberculosis infection. The CDR3 loop reads CASSQGGQANEKLFF. In DNA form, the CDR3 reads TGTGCCAGCAGCCAAGGGGGGCAGGCTAATGAAAAACTGTTTTTT. The full variable domain, completed using reference TRBV14 and TRBJ1-4, is EAGVTQFPSHSVIEKGQTVTLRCDPISGHDNLYWYRRVMGKEIKFLLHFVKESKQDESGMPNNRFLAERTGGTYSTLKVQPAELEDSGVYFCASSQGGQANEKLFFGSGTQLSVL.